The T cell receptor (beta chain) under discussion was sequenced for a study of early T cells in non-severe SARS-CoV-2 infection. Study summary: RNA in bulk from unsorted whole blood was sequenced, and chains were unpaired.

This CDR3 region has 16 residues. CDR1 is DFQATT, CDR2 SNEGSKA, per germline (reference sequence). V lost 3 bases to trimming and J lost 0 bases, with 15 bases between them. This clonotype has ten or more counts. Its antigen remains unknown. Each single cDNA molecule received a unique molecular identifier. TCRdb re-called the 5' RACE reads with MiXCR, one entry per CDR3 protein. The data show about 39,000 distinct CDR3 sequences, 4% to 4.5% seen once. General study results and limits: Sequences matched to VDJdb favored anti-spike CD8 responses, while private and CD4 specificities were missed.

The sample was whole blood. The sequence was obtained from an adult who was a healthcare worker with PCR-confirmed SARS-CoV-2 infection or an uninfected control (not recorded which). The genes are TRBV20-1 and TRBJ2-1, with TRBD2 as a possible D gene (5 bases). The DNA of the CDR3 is TGCAGTGCTAGGGGAGCTAGAAAGAGCTCCTACAATGAGCAGTTCTTC. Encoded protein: CSARGARKSSYNEQFF.